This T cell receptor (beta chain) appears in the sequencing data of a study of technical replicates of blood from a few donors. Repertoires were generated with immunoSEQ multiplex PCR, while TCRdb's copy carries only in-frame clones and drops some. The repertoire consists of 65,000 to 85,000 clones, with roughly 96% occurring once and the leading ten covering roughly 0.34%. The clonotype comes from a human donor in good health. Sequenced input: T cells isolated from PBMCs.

CDR3 protein: CASSLETSGRSRGTQYF. The CDR3 DNA reads TGCGCCAGCAGCTTGGAAACTAGCGGGAGGTCGCGAGGGACCCAGTACTTC. The rearrangement uses TRBV5-1 and TRBJ2-5; 12 bases are a match to TRBD2. Germline V CDR1 and CDR2: SGHRS, YFSETQ. V shed 0 bases and J 7 bases; nucleotides not matched to a gene: 10. The CDR3 has 17 amino acids.